What follows are 5 T cell receptor beta chains derived from one specimen sequenced in a study of T-cell reconstitution after alpha-beta-depleted transplantation in children. It was with unique molecular identifiers that the TCRbeta library was prepared. TCRdb fed the PCR reads into MiXCR, producing one record per CDR3 protein. Here the sample spans hundreds of thousands of distinct CDR3 sequences, roughly 10% being singletons. The sample here was PBMCs, taken before TCRalphabeta/CD19-depleted stem cell transplant. The receptors were gathered from a child aged 2 to 10 with inherited bone marrow failure, due to receive a stem cell transplant.

This clonotype was observed many times. The chain employs TRBV4-2 and TRBJ1-2, with 7 bases identical to TRBD1. The germline V gene has CDR1 LGHNA and CDR2 YNFKEQ. This CDR3 contains 16 residues. V trimming: 1 base; J trimming: 5 bases; junction bases outside the gene matches: 10. The CDR3 DNA reads TGTGCCAGCAGCCAAGGTTCGTCGGGACAGCTTTATGGCTACACCTTC. Translating it yields CASSQGSSGQLYGYTF.

This clonotype was seen repeatedly, ten times or more. This chain links TRBV14 with TRBJ2-3; the D gene could be TRBD1 or TRBD2 (5 bases each). Germline V CDR1 and CDR2: SGHDN, FVKESK. The CDR3 loop spans 14 amino acids. V gave up 4 bases and J gave up 2 bases, with 10 bases separating them. CDR3 region: CASSLGDHTDTQYF. CDR3 sequence (DNA): TGTGCCAGCAGCCTGGGGGACCACACAGATACGCAGTATTTT.

This clonotype was recorded many times. The gene calls are TRBV12-3 or TRBV12-4 and TRBJ2-7, with 8 bases that match TRBD2. CDR3 size: 14 residues. After removal of 3 bases from V and 2 bases from J, the junction contained 3 bases not matched to a gene. This CDR3 reads CASSFSGETYEQYF. The CDR3 coding sequence is TGTGCCAGCAGTTTTAGCGGGGAAACCTACGAGCAGTACTTC.

This clonotype was seen at least ten times. The chain uses TRBV6-5 and TRBJ2-2, with D hard to call. V shed 2 bases and J shed 6 bases, with 4 bases lying between them. There are 12 residues in the CDR3. Germline lookup yields CDR1 MNHEY and CDR2 SVGAGI. The CDR3, as DNA: TGTGCCAGCAGTTACCCCGCCGGGGAGCTGTTTTTT. Amino acids: CASSYPAGELFF.

This clonotype was counted many times. The J gene is TRBJ2-5, the V gene TRBV7-2; 12 positions agree with TRBD2. Germline CDR1 is SGHTA and CDR2 is FQGNSA. CDR3 length: 16 amino acids. V shed 5 bases, J shed 1 base, and the junction held 5 bases outside the gene matches. DNA of the CDR3: TGTGCCAGCAGCATCGCGACTAGCGGGGGCCAAGAGACCCAGTACTTC. Its protein product is CASSIATSGGQETQYF.